A selection of T cell receptor beta chains follows, all from one sample in a study of blood T cell repertoires in COVID-19. TCRdb's copy holds only in-frame clones and misses some; the assay was immunoSEQ multiplex PCR. This sample has about 110,000 clones; about 80% occur once, and the top ten carry less than 8%. The sample was peripheral blood. Receptor source: a woman in her 50s with acute or convalescent COVID-19. Each CDR3 is given with its conserved first and last residue. The D gene is left open where the match is weak.

D gene: -
J gene: TRBJ2-3
V gene: TRBV7-3
CDR3 protein: CASSARGAALTDTQYF
CDR3 DNA: TGTGCCAGCAGTGCCCGGGGGGCCGCCCTCACAGATACGCAGTATTTT

D gene: TRBD1
J gene: TRBJ2-7
V gene: TRBV6-5
CDR3 protein: CASGDRDLGSYEQYF
CDR3 DNA: TGTGCCAGCGGGGACAGGGACTTAGGCTCCTACGAGCAGTACTTC

D gene: -
J gene: TRBJ2-7
V gene: TRBV5-1
CDR3 protein: CASSLGVGGASSYEQYF
CDR3 DNA: TGCGCCAGCAGCTTGGGGGTAGGCGGGGCCAGCTCCTACGAGCAGTACTTC

D gene: -
J gene: TRBJ2-7
V gene: TRBV15
CDR3 protein: CATSRERTASYEQYF
CDR3 DNA: TGTGCCACCAGCAGAGAAAGGACAGCCTCCTACGAGCAGTACTTC

D gene: -
J gene: TRBJ1-2
V gene: TRBV29-1
CDR3 protein: CSALARSNYGYTF
CDR3 DNA: TGCAGCGCATTGGCCAGGTCCAACTATGGCTACACCTTC

D gene: -
J gene: TRBJ1-1
V gene: TRBV11-2
CDR3 protein: CASSLSGALEAFF
CDR3 DNA: TGTGCCAGCAGCTTATCAGGGGCACTTGAAGCTTTCTTT

D gene: TRBD2
J gene: TRBJ2-1
V gene: TRBV11-1
CDR3 protein: CASSPTSGGRGEQFF
CDR3 DNA: TGTGCCAGCAGCCCGACTAGCGGGGGCCGCGGAGAGCAGTTCTTC

D gene: -
J gene: TRBJ1-5
V gene: TRBV28
CDR3 protein: CASVSLRNQPQHF
CDR3 DNA: TGTGCCAGCGTCAGTTTGCGCAATCAGCCCCAGCATTTT

D gene: -
J gene: TRBJ1-1
V gene: TRBV10-3
CDR3 protein: CAIMGGNTEAFF
CDR3 DNA: TGTGCCATCATGGGGGGTAACACTGAAGCTTTCTTT

D gene: -
J gene: TRBJ1-6
V gene: TRBV3-1/TRBV3-2
CDR3 protein: CASSQESRDSPLHF
CDR3 DNA: TGTGCCAGCAGCCAAGAATCGAGAGATTCACCCCTCCACTTT

D gene: -
J gene: TRBJ2-7
V gene: TRBV24-1
CDR3 protein: CATSEGAPSYEQYF
CDR3 DNA: TGTGCCACCAGTGAAGGGGCGCCCTCCTACGAGCAGTACTTC

D gene: TRBD1
J gene: TRBJ1-5
V gene: TRBV7-9
CDR3 protein: CASSPTVTGEASNQPQHF
CDR3 DNA: TGTGCCAGCAGTCCTACGGTTACAGGGGAGGCGAGCAATCAGCCCCAGCATTTT

D gene: TRBD1
J gene: TRBJ1-1
V gene: TRBV14
CDR3 protein: CASSPPGQGGRMNTEAFF
CDR3 DNA: TGTGCCAGCAGCCCACCCGGACAGGGAGGCCGTATGAACACTGAAGCTTTCTTT

D gene: TRBD1
J gene: TRBJ2-3
V gene: TRBV19
CDR3 protein: CASKGADTDTQYF
CDR3 DNA: TGTGCCAGTAAGGGGGCAGACACAGATACGCAGTATTTT

D gene: -
J gene: TRBJ1-1
V gene: TRBV5-4
CDR3 protein: CASSRGTEAFF
CDR3 DNA: TGTGCCAGCAGCCGAGGCACTGAAGCTTTCTTT

D gene: TRBD1
J gene: TRBJ2-1
V gene: TRBV15
CDR3 protein: CATSFSQGQGNNEQFF
CDR3 DNA: TGTGCCACCAGCTTTTCACAGGGACAGGGTAACAATGAGCAGTTCTTC